These 32 T cell receptor beta chains share one sample of origin, sequenced in a study of cytomegalovirus exposure and HLA in healthy donors. 60 Vbeta and 13 Jbeta primers were used in PCR. Sequenced by immunoSEQ multiplex PCR; TCRdb stores in-frame clones only, minus some. The sample gives 150,000 to 200,000 clones, approximately 85% of which show up once; 6% to 8% is in the top ten. The sequenced sample was PBMCs. These receptors all stem from a woman between 50 and 59 years old in good health and CMV-seropositive.

This chain joins TRBV28 and TRBJ2-7; TRBD2 matches 12 bases. J was trimmed by 9 bases and V by 10 bases; bases with no gene match: 19. CDR1 MDHEN and CDR2 SYDVKM come from the germline V gene. CDR3 length: 16 residues. The CDR3 nucleotides are TGTGCCATTTCGAGAGACCGACTAGCGGGGGTTAGGGGGCAGTACTTC. Protein sequence: CAISRDRLAGVRGQYF.

The chain couples TRBV28 to TRBJ2-5; 8 bases line up with TRBD2. The DNA end lines up better with TRBJ2-7; the J call may be wrong. There are 15 residues in the CDR3. The germline CDR1 and CDR2 sequences are MDHEN and SYDVKM. DNA of the CDR3: TGTGCCAGCAGTTTATCGGGGGGGACCCCCTACGAGCAGTACTTC. Amino acids: CASSLSGGTPYEQYF.

This chain links TRBV28 with TRBJ1-5; D is uncertain. The length of the CDR3 is 13 residues. Deletions cut 7 bases from V and 0 bases from J, with 7 bases between. Germline CDR1 and CDR2: MDHEN and SYDVKM. CDR3 residues: CASNLDSNQPQHF. CDR3 nucleotides: TGTGCCAGCAACCTAGATAGCAATCAGCCCCAGCATTTT.

The V call is TRBV5-1, the J call TRBJ1-1, with TRBD1 matching 7 bases. The germline gives CDR1 SGHRS, CDR2 YFSETQ. V trimming: 0 bases; J trimming: 0 bases; junction bases outside the gene matches: 2. This CDR3 has 15 amino acids. For the CDR3, the DNA is TGCGCCAGCAGCTTGGGACAGGGCTTGAACACTGAAGCTTTCTTT. This encodes CASSLGQGLNTEAFF.

V usage is TRBV28 and J usage is TRBJ2-3; 7 positions agree with TRBD2. The CDR3 length is 16 residues. Germline CDR1 MDHEN, CDR2 SYDVKM. Trimming cost V 2 bases and J 2 bases; bases outside gene matches: 7. DNA for the CDR3: TGTGCCAGCAGTTTAGGTGGGAGGGTAAACACAGATACGCAGTATTTT. Its protein product is CASSLGGRVNTDTQYF. The variable domain in full, with the rest retrieved from reference TRBV28 and TRBJ2-3, is DVKVTQSSRYLVKRTGEKVFLECVQDMDHENMFWYRQDPGLGLRLIYFSYDVKMKEKGDIPEGYSVSREKKERFSLILESASTNQTSMYLCASSLGGRVNTDTQYFGPGTRLTVL.

This sequence joins TRBV28 and TRBJ1-5; 9 bases agree with TRBD1. Trimming cost V 6 bases and J 6 bases; bases outside gene matches: 9. Germline CDR1 MDHEN, CDR2 SYDVKM. This CDR3 comprises 15 residues. CDR3 nucleotide sequence: TGTGCCAGCAGCCCAATCGGGACAGGGCCTCAGCCCCAGCATTTT. Amino acids: CASSPIGTGPQPQHF.

Here the CDR3 DNA reads TGTGCCAGCAGAGTAGCAGGGATGTCCTACAATGAGCAGTTCTTC. Protein: CASRVAGMSYNEQFF. The gene calls are TRBV11-2 and TRBJ2-1; a weak D match, TRBD1 (5 bases). The V and J ends lost 6 bases and 1 base respectively, with 13 bases between them. Germline CDR1 is SGHAT and CDR2 is FQNNGV. CDR3 length: 15 residues.

This chain joins TRBV5-8 and TRBJ1-5, with a possible D match to TRBD1 (6 bases). Trimming left V 4 bases short and J 3 bases short, with 11 bases between. The length of the CDR3 is 14 residues. The germline V gene has CDR1 SGHTS and CDR2 YDEGEE. The DNA of the CDR3 is TGTGCCAGCAGCCTCCGACAGGACAATCAGCCCCAGCATTTT. This gives the protein CASSLRQDNQPQHF.

This chain connects TRBV5-1 to TRBJ2-4; 11 bases are a match to TRBD2. The CDR3 sequence is 17 residues long. CDR1 and CDR2 from the germline V gene are SGHRS and YFSETQ. Trimming took 4 bases from V and 1 from J; bases not matched to a gene: 7. DNA of the CDR3: TGCGCCAGCAGCGTTAGCGGGGGGGCCGGTGCCAAAAACATTCAGTACTTC. Protein sequence: CASSVSGGAGAKNIQYF.

V gene TRBV2 combines with J gene TRBJ1-6; 7 bases map to TRBD1. V was pared by 6 bases and J by 0 bases, with 11 bases of the junction left unmatched. Per the germline V gene, CDR1 is SNHLY and CDR2 is FYNNEI. This CDR3 comprises 18 residues. CDR3 DNA: TGTGCCAGCAGATCGGGACAGCCCCAGAGCTCCTATAATTCACCCCTCCACTTT. Its translation: CASRSGQPQSSYNSPLHF.

This sequence joins TRBV9 and TRBJ1-3, with 7 nucleotides matching TRBD1. From germline, CDR1 is SGDLS and CDR2 YYNGEE. CDR3 length equals 16 residues. The V and J ends lost 4 bases and 4 bases, in that order; junction bases with no gene match: 11. The CDR3 nucleotides are TGTGCCAGCAGCCCCGGGACAGCCGCCGGGGGAAACACCATATATTTT. It codes for CASSPGTAAGGNTIYF.

The V and J genes are TRBV18 and TRBJ1-4; 8 nucleotides align to TRBD1. CDR3 length: 18 residues. CDR1 KGHSH and CDR2 LQKENI come from the germline V gene. The junction had 9 bases not matched to a gene; V was cut back by 3 bases and J by 0 bases. DNA of the CDR3: TGTGCCAGCTCACCGACAGGGGCAAGCGGGGCAACTAATGAAAAACTGTTTTTT. It codes for CASSPTGASGATNEKLFF.

In the case of this clone: Without the conserved terminal phenylalanine or tryptophan, this CDR3 likely stems from a read error. The chain couples TRBV7-2 to TRBJ2-3; no clear D. Trimming stripped 2 bases from V and 0 bases from J, with 6 bases between. CDR3 size: 14 residues. Germline V gene sequence: CDR1 SGHTA, CDR2 FQGNSA. The CDR3 bases are TGTGCCAGCAGCTTAAGATCTAGCACAGATACGCAGTATTGT. It codes for CASSLRSSTDTQYC.

This clone has more than one count but fewer than ten. The genes are TRBV27 and TRBJ2-2; 7 nucleotides agree with TRBD2. Per germline, CDR1 MNHEY and CDR2 SMNVEV (reference sequence). There are 13 residues in the CDR3. V lost 8 bases and J lost 4; bases outside the gene matches: 4. The CDR3 sequence is CASWTRGTGELFF. Here the CDR3 DNA reads TGTGCCAGCTGGACTAGGGGCACCGGGGAGCTGTTTTTT.

The chain employs TRBV4-1 and TRBJ1-6, with a weak D call TRBD1 (6 bases). From germline, CDR1 is MGHRA and CDR2 YSYEKL. Trimming removed 5 bases at V and 0 bases at J, with 14 bases between. The CDR3 is 17 amino acids. The CDR3 is CASSFRAGDSYNSPLHF. In DNA form, the CDR3 reads TGCGCCAGCAGCTTCCGCGCAGGGGACTCCTATAATTCACCCCTCCACTTT.

V and J are TRBV15 and TRBJ2-5; maybe TRBD1 (5 bases). Germline CDR1 and CDR2: LNHNV and YYDKDF (reference sequence). The CDR3 covers 16 residues. The V gene lost 5 bases and the J gene lost 6 bases, with 22 bases spanning the gap. CDR3 sequence reads: CATSVRSGNPQKTQYF. The CDR3 DNA is TGTGCCACCAGCGTGCGCTCAGGGAATCCCCAGAAGACCCAGTACTTC.

The chain has TRBV28 and TRBJ2-3; 7 bases align to TRBD1. There are 15 residues in the CDR3. V gave up 4 bases and J gave up 4 bases; unmatched junction bases: 8. Looked up from germline, CDR1 is MDHEN and CDR2 is SYDVKM. CDR3 nucleotide sequence: TGTGCCAGCAGTTCCTATCGACAGGGTCCAGATACGCAGTATTTT. This gives the protein CASSSYRQGPDTQYF.

The chain employs TRBV27 and TRBJ2-1; 10 bases fit TRBD2. CDR1 is MNHEY, CDR2 SMNVEV, per germline (reference sequence). V trimming: 6 bases; J trimming: 6 bases; junction bases outside the gene matches: 14. CDR3 size: 17 residues. As DNA, the CDR3 is TGTGCCAGCAGACGCGACCTTGAGCGGGGGGGCCCCAATGAGCAGTTCTTC. Its translation: CASRRDLERGGPNEQFF.

The chain combines TRBV28 with TRBJ2-7; 8 bases agree with TRBD2. J gave up 5 bases and V 4 bases, and 10 bases lay outside the gene matches. CDR1 is MDHEN, CDR2 SYDVKM, per germline. CDR3 length: 15 residues. CDR3 coding DNA: TGTGCCAGCAGTTACGGGGGGGCGAGGGGACACGAGCAGTACTTC. Translated: CASSYGGARGHEQYF.

The V call is TRBV19, the J call TRBJ2-7; TRBD1 matches at 10 bases. The CDR3 has 15 residues. Germline lookup yields CDR1 LNHDA and CDR2 SQIVND (reference sequence). V lost 4 bases to trimming and J lost 4 bases; unmatched junction nucleotides: 7. The CDR3: CASSNSGTGEYEQYF. For the CDR3, the DNA is TGTGCCAGTAGTAATTCCGGGACAGGGGAGTACGAGCAGTACTTC.

The V gene is TRBV5-5, the J gene TRBJ1-2; D not certain. Trimming removed 3 bases from V and 8 bases from J, with 8 bases in between. This CDR3 contains 11 residues. The germline V gene encodes CDR1 SGHKS and CDR2 YYEKEE (reference sequence). For the CDR3, the DNA is TGTGCCAGCAGCTACGCGCGGGGCTACACCTTC. It translates to CASSYARGYTF.

This sequence joins TRBV4-3 and TRBJ1-1; 8 bases fit TRBD1. Trimming cost V 1 base and J 0 bases; bases outside gene matches: 7. Germline loops: CDR1 LGHNA, CDR2 YSLEER. The CDR3 covers 17 residues. The CDR3 protein is CASSQVPRTGMNTEAFF. The CDR3 DNA reads TGCGCCAGCAGCCAAGTCCCTAGGACAGGGATGAACACTGAAGCTTTCTTT.

The chain is built from TRBV13 and TRBJ2-2; 15 bases match TRBD2. Germline loops: CDR1 PRHDT, CDR2 FYEKMQ (reference sequence). The CDR3 covers 19 residues. V shed 1 base, J shed 4 bases, and the junction held 7 bases outside the gene matches. CDR3 protein: CASSLAGLAGGIITGELFF. DNA for the CDR3: TGTGCCAGCAGCTTAGCCGGACTAGCGGGGGGGATAATCACCGGGGAGCTGTTTTTT.

This rearrangement joins TRBV6-5 to TRBJ2-3; 8 positions match TRBD2. This CDR3 is 16 amino acids long. Germline CDR1 is MNHEY and CDR2 is SVGAGI. The V segment lost 0 bases and the J segment 7 bases; nucleotides outside the gene matches: 9. The CDR3 sequence is CASSYSGLGAGNTQYF. DNA for the CDR3: TGTGCCAGCAGTTACTCGGGACTAGGAGCAGGGAATACGCAGTATTTT.

V and J are TRBV5-4 and TRBJ2-7; D might be TRBD1 (5 bases). The length of the CDR3 is 13 residues. Germline V gene lookup returns CDR1 SGHNT and CDR2 YYREEE (reference sequence). V was trimmed by 6 bases and J by 1 base, leaving 11 bases between them. The CDR3 DNA reads TGTGCCAGCACCCGGCCAGGGTCCTACGAGCAGTACTTC. Its protein is CASTRPGSYEQYF.

This clone was counted once. This CDR3 reads CASSPYRSQETQYF. The CDR3 DNA sequence: TGTGCCAGCAGTCCTTACAGGTCTCAAGAGACCCAGTACTTC. The V call is TRBV28, the J call TRBJ2-5; maybe TRBD1 (5 bases). Germline loops: CDR1 MDHEN, CDR2 SYDVKM. The CDR3 runs to 14 residues. Between the trimmed V and J ends, which lost 5 bases and 2 bases, there was a span of 12 bases.

The chain links TRBV11-2 to TRBJ2-7; D is possibly TRBD2 (6 bases). The germline V gene has CDR1 SGHAT and CDR2 FQNNGV. This CDR3 is built from 13 residues. V dropped 3 bases and J dropped 4 bases, with 10 bases sitting between them. CDR3 loop: CASSFGTFYEQYF. The DNA of the CDR3 is TGTGCCAGCAGCTTCGGGACTTTTTACGAGCAGTACTTC.

This clone was counted a few times. The gene calls are TRBV4-3 and TRBJ1-6; 9 bases are shared with TRBD1. Germline CDR1 LGHNA, CDR2 YSLEER. The V gene end was trimmed by 4 bases and the J gene end by 10 bases; junction bases not matched to a gene: 8. The CDR3 runs 15 residues. The CDR3 is CASSPSGQGRSPLHF. The CDR3 DNA reads TGCGCCAGCAGCCCTTCGGGACAGGGAAGGTCACCCCTCCACTTT.

The chain employs TRBV19 and TRBJ1-2, with D possibly matching TRBD1 (5 bases). The V gene lost 7 bases and the J gene lost 7 bases, with 19 bases spanning the gap. The length of the CDR3 is 14 residues. Per germline, CDR1 LNHDA and CDR2 SQIVND (reference sequence). The CDR3 DNA reads TGTGCCAGTACCTTCGATGAGTACAGGTCTGGCTACACCTTC. It is translated as CASTFDEYRSGYTF.

The J gene is TRBJ2-3, the V gene TRBV30; TRBD2 agrees at 14 bases. The germline V gene encodes CDR1 GTSNPN and CDR2 SVGIG (reference sequence). Trimming removed 1 base from V and 6 bases from J; junction bases left unmatched: 15. The CDR3 totals 19 residues. The CDR3 reads CAWSDDGTSGSRAGDTQYF. CDR3 DNA: TGTGCCTGGAGTGATGATGGGACTAGCGGGAGTCGGGCGGGGGATACGCAGTATTTT.

The DNA for the CDR3 is TGTGCCAGCAGCTTAGGAGCGGAGGCTAACTATGGCTACACCTTC. It yields the protein CASSLGAEANYGYTF. The rearrangement uses TRBV7-9 and TRBJ1-2, with no clear D. V lost 1 base to trimming and J lost 0 bases, with 9 bases between them. CDR3 length: 15 residues. Germline CDR1 and CDR2: SEHNR and FQNEAQ (reference sequence).

This clone appeared a few times. The chain combines TRBV2 with TRBJ2-2; TRBD2 is a possible D gene (5 bases). CDR1 SNHLY and CDR2 FYNNEI come from the germline V gene. CDR3 length equals 14 residues. V was cut by 0 bases and J by 7 bases, with 9 bases left in between. CDR3 residues: CASSEAGMGGELFF. CDR3 nucleotides: TGTGCCAGCAGTGAAGCCGGGATGGGCGGGGAGCTGTTTTTT.